The clone carrying this T cell receptor beta chain has at least ten counts. Its antigen is not known. Preparation of the TCRbeta library involved a method that used unique molecular identifiers. In TCRdb, the PCR reads were re-called with MiXCR into one record per CDR3 protein. The table lists about 110,000 distinct CDR3 sequences, almost 6.5% of them singletons. CDR3 size: 15 residues. Germline V gives CDR1 DFQATT, CDR2 SNEGSKA (reference sequence). The V end was cut by 5 bases, the J end by 2 bases, with 13 bases between. The sample originates from a study of T-cell reconstitution after alpha-beta-depleted transplantation in children. Study results and limitations: Alpha-beta T cells about two months after transplant reportedly derived from several hundred expanded graft clones. One year after transplant, T-cell counts and diversity came mostly from newly produced T cells. Surviving recipient T cells and intrathymic progenitors accounted for some patients' high TCRbeta diversity at day 60.

The chain recombines TRBV20-1 with TRBJ2-6; the D gene is possibly TRBD1 (5 bases). The sample here was PBMCs, mostly from graft donor cells, taken 360 days after TCRalphabeta/CD19-depleted stem cell transplant. The clonotype was recovered from a male patient between 2 and 10 years old who had a stem cell transplant for acute lymphoblastic leukemia, so the T cells may come from the graft donor. CDR3 DNA sequence: TGCAGTGCTGCCCCGACAGAGCCTGGGGCCAACGTCCTGACTTTC. This codes for CSAAPTEPGANVLTF.